The clone carrying this TCR beta chain was found once. The data originate from a study of blood T cell repertoires in COVID-19. The overall study: Some COVID-19 samples were acute and others convalescent; all came from the United States, Italy and Spain. Sources were T cells, B-cell-depleted T cells, or PBMCs; the material itself was cDNA or gDNA.

Per the study methods: Reference gene primer amplification in the assay estimated nucleated cell counts. The protocol was immunoSEQ multiplex PCR, while the TCRdb copy is restricted to in-frame clones and leaves out a portion. V and J calls and clone size are those listed in that table; D and trimming were worked out from the DNA. This sample yields tens of thousands of clones, of which about 80% are seen a single time; over 9% belongs to the top ten. Sequenced material: peripheral blood. The receptor's source is a woman in her seventies with acute or convalescent COVID-19.

CDR3 nucleotides: TGTGCCTGGAGTGTTACCCGGGTGAGCGAGCAGTACTTC. Its protein product is CAWSVTRVSEQYF. This chain links TRBV30 with TRBJ2-7, with D uncertain. Trimming shortened V by 0 bases and J by 6 bases, and 12 bases separated the two germline ends. Germline CDR1 reads GTSNPN; CDR2 reads SVGIG (reference sequence). CDR3 length: 13 residues.